The source of this T cell receptor (beta chain) is a study of post-analysis software for immune sequencing data. General study results and limits: Controls had lower frequencies than patients of about 5 TRBV segments, which included TRBV5-6, TRBV5-1 and TRBV20-1. Batch-matched samples strongly co-clustered by F measure.

The germline CDR1 and CDR2 sequences are SGHRS and YFSETQ. Germline trimming cut 3 bases from V and 0 bases from J; bases unmatched to any gene: 20. The CDR3 covers 21 residues. Prepared TCR beta cDNA libraries contained unique molecular identifiers. Via MiXCR, TCRdb re-called the PCR reads, giving one row per CDR3 protein. The sample has roughly 400,000 distinct CDR3 sequences, 39% seen once; the top ten hold about 7.6%. With regard to this clonotype: Its antigen remains unidentified.

The receptor comes from a girl aged 2 to 10 with multiple sclerosis. The sample taken for sequencing was blood. The chain uses TRBV5-1 and TRBJ2-4; 8 bases map to TRBD2. The DNA for the CDR3 is TGCGCCAGCAGCTGGGACGCGGATATAGCGGGGAACTTCCTAGCCAAAAACATTCAGTACTTC. It codes for CASSWDADIAGNFLAKNIQYF. Combining the CDR3 with reference TRBV5-1 and TRBJ2-4 gives the whole variable domain KAGVTQTPRYLIKTRGQQVTLSCSPISGHRSVSWYQQTPGQGLQFLFEYFSETQRNKGNFPGRFSGRQFSNSRSEMNVSTLELGDSALYLCASSWDADIAGNFLAKNIQYFGAGTRLSVL.